One and the same sample provided the 15 T cell receptor beta chains below, sequenced in a study of T cell clonality in common variable immunodeficiency. Produced via immunoSEQ multiplex PCR; TCRdb's table is partial and in-frame only. The repertoire yields more than 30,000 clones, none seen only once; the top ten contain roughly 3%. The sequenced sample consisted of peripheral blood mononuclear cells. These receptors were taken from a person between 18 and 75 years old in good health.

This clone has ten or more counts. CDR3 bases read: TGTGCCAGCAGTCGACTAGGTACCAGGGGGAGCACAGATACG. Protein product: CASSRLGTRGSTDT. The CDR3 reads in full as CASSRLGTRGSTDTQYF. This chain joins TRBV14 and TRBJ2-3; D possibly corresponds to TRBD1 (7 bases). The read ends 3 residues early relative to the CDR3; the germline J gene fills the gap. This CDR3 has 17 residues. Germline V gives CDR1 SGHDN, CDR2 FVKESK. V dropped 6 bases and J dropped 0 bases, with 19 bases sitting between them.

There are many counts of this clone. A junction boundary mismatches the germline segment, possibly from a read error. The read comes to an end 3 residues before the CDR3 does, leaving the germline J gene to fill in the end. The chain employs TRBV2 and TRBJ1-5, with 7 positions matching TRBD1. The germline V gene has CDR1 SNHLY and CDR2 FYNNEI. The CDR3 contains 14 residues. CDR3 bases read: TGTGCCAGCAGGGAAGGGGGCAGGGGTCAGCCC. Translation: CASREGGRGQP. The whole CDR3 region reads CASREGGRGQPQHF.

In its sample, this clone was seen many times. At one of its ends the junction is not consistent with the germline gene, which may arise from a read error. The read ends 3 residues early relative to the CDR3; the germline J gene fills the gap. The chain links TRBV28 to TRBJ2-1, with D possibly being TRBD2 (6 bases). The CDR3 spans 15 residues. Germline V gives CDR1 MDHEN, CDR2 SYDVKM. This CDR3 reads CASSLGGVVYTEQFF. The sequenced part of the CDR3 DNA is TGTGCCAGCAGTTTGGGGGGAGTGGTATACACTGAG.

This clone was observed a handful of times. CDR3 DNA (partial): TGCAGTGCTAGAGACCCCAGCGGGCTCTCCTACGAG. Its translation: CSARDPSGLSYE. The entire CDR3 protein is CSARDPSGLSYEQYF. The chain uses TRBV20-1 and TRBJ2-7; D is possibly TRBD2 (6 bases). The read comes to an end 3 residues before the CDR3 does, leaving the germline J gene to fill in the end. Germline CDR1 DFQATT, CDR2 SNEGSKA (reference sequence). The V end lost 0 bases, the J end lost 0 bases, and 12 bases lay between the germline ends. The length of the CDR3 is 15 residues.

This clone has a count of ten or more. Read sequence stops 3 residues before the CDR3 end, and the germline J gene provides the missing end. V gene TRBV7-9 combines with J gene TRBJ2-7; the match to TRBD1 covers 8 bases. With 3 bases clipped from V and 3 bases from J, the junction kept 7 bases outside the gene matches. The CDR3 contains 15 residues. Germline CDR1 is SEHNR and CDR2 is FQNEAQ (reference sequence). CDR3 bases read: TGTGCCAGCAGCTTGTATTCGGACAGGGTCTACGAG. Its translation is CASSLYSDRVYE. The whole CDR3 sequence is CASSLYSDRVYEQYF.

The sample holds many counts of this clone. From the germline J gene comes the end of the CDR3, since the read stops 3 residues before it. The V gene is TRBV20-1, the J gene TRBJ2-7; 8 bases align to TRBD2. The CDR3 is 13 amino acids. CDR1 and CDR2 from the germline V gene are DFQATT and SNEGSKA (reference sequence). J gave up 1 base and V 5 bases, and 4 bases lay outside the gene matches. This chain's CDR3 is CSARLAGSYEQYF. The CDR3 bases that were read are TGCAGTGCTCGTTTAGCGGGGTCCTACGAG.

This clone was found a few times. The CDR3 end lies 3 residues beyond the end of the read and is filled in from the germline J gene. The chain uses TRBV19 and TRBJ2-5, with TRBD2 identical over 12 bases. The CDR3 totals 18 residues. Losses at the gene ends were 4 bases for V and 1 base for J; bases not matched to a gene: 10. CDR1 LNHDA and CDR2 SQIVND come from the germline V gene (reference sequence). CDR3 in amino acids: CASSTNGGLAGLQETQYF. CDR3 bases read: TGTGCCAGTAGTACAAACGGAGGACTAGCGGGGCTCCAAGAGACC.

The sample holds many counts of this clone. The read falls 3 residues short of the CDR3 end, and the missing part is taken from the germline J gene. The chain couples TRBV5-1 to TRBJ2-3; 9 bases agree with TRBD1. V lost 3 bases, J lost 0 bases, and 2 bases stayed unmatched. The CDR3 loop spans 15 amino acids. Germline loops: CDR1 SGHRS, CDR2 YFSETQ. CDR3 amino acids: CASSSGTGSTDTQYF. The CDR3 bases that were read are TGCGCCAGCAGCTCCGGGACAGGGAGCACAGATACG.

Many counts were recorded for this clone. The read comes to an end 3 residues before the CDR3 does, leaving the germline J gene to fill in the end. The chain links TRBV7-8 to TRBJ2-7; D may be TRBD2 (5 bases). Between the trimmed V and J ends, which lost 1 base and 2 bases, there was a span of 12 bases. The CDR3 has 15 residues. Germline-derived CDR1 and CDR2 are SGHVS and FQNEAQ. The CDR3 spells CASSLDPTRPYEQYF. CDR3 DNA (partial): TGTGCCAGCAGCTTAGATCCCACTAGACCCTACGAG.

The table lists this clone with many counts. The same CDR3 is also encoded by other DNA sequences in this sample. The covered CDR3 bases are TGTGCCAGCAGTTTGCTCGTAGCGGGAATCCCAGATACG. Its protein is CASSLLVAGIPDT. The full CDR3 protein reads CASSLLVAGIPDTQYF. J is TRBJ2-3 and V is TRBV12-3 or TRBV12-4; 8 nucleotides align to TRBD2. The read ends 3 residues before the CDR3 terminus; that terminus is restored from the germline J gene. Trimming removed 3 bases from V and 4 bases from J; junction bases left unmatched: 9. The CDR3 runs 16 residues.

This clone was seen ten or more times. The read ends 3 residues before the CDR3 terminus; that terminus is restored from the germline J gene. The chain uses TRBV6-1 and TRBJ2-1, with D perhaps matching TRBD2 (6 bases). V lost 1 base and J lost 3, with 16 bases in between. The CDR3 has 17 amino acids. Germline V gives CDR1 MNHNS, CDR2 SASEGT. The CDR3 sequence is CASSEGVRRGYYNEQFF. CDR3 bases read: TGTGCCAGCAGTGAAGGCGTGAGGCGGGGATACTACAATGAG.

Many counts were recorded for this clone. The read stops 3 residues short of the end of the CDR3; the missing end is completed from the germline J gene. V is TRBV18 and J is TRBJ2-5; 7 positions agree with TRBD1. V gave up 3 bases and J gave up 4 bases; unmatched junction bases: 11. The CDR3 has 16 amino acids. Germline V gene sequence: CDR1 KGHSH, CDR2 LQKENI. The sequenced part of the CDR3 DNA is TGTGCCAGCTCACCTACCTTGACAGGGCCAGGAGAGACC. It specifies CASSPTLTGPGET. The whole CDR3 region reads CASSPTLTGPGETQYF.

The sample holds many counts of this clone. The read terminates 3 residues ahead of where the CDR3 ends, so the germline J gene completes it. V is TRBV28 and J is TRBJ2-1; D is ambiguous. The CDR3 covers 11 residues. Per germline, CDR1 MDHEN and CDR2 SYDVKM. Trimming pared 4 bases from V and 4 bases from J, leaving 2 bases between. CDR3 amino acids: CASSSYNEQFF. CDR3 DNA (partial): TGTGCCAGCAGTTCTTACAATGAG.

At least ten counts were recorded for this clone. CDR3 loop: CASSLGLAGYDGNEQFF. The sequenced CDR3 bases are TGTGCCAGCAGTTTGGGACTAGCGGGATACGATGGCAATGAG. This rearrangement joins TRBV12-3 or TRBV12-4 to TRBJ2-1; 13 positions agree with TRBD2. The sequenced fragment ends 3 residues before the CDR3 boundary, so the rest is inferred from the germline J gene. This CDR3 is 17 amino acids long. Germline trimming cut 3 bases from V and 6 bases from J; bases unmatched to any gene: 8.

This clone has at least ten counts. The CDR3 goes on 3 residues after the read ends, and that part is filled in from the germline J gene. The chain carries TRBV18 and TRBJ2-7, with D unresolved. V was cut by 3 bases and J by 2 bases, with 14 bases left in between. The CDR3 is 15 residues long. Germline values: CDR1 KGHSH, CDR2 LQKENI. Incomplete CDR3 DNA: TGTGCCAGCTCACCGATGACTCAGCCGGCCTACGAG. It translates to CASSPMTQPAYE. The whole CDR3 is CASSPMTQPAYEQYF.